Listed below are T cell receptor beta chains from one sample, sequenced in a study of blood T cells in healthy people across ages. Each CDR3 protein gets one entry after TCRdb re-called the 5' RACE reads with MiXCR. The sample holds more than 700,000 distinct CDR3 sequences, around 45% seen once. Sequencing was done on a sample of blood. The receptors originated from an older man in good health. Each CDR3 is given with its conserved first and last residue. The D gene is left open where the match is weak.

V	D	J	CDR3
TRBV7-2	NA	TRBJ2-7	CASSVTSGEQYF
TRBV7-2	NA	TRBJ2-1	CASSLRALYNEQFF
TRBV5-1	NA	TRBJ2-1	CASSLKLGNEQFF
TRBV6-2/TRBV6-3	TRBD1	TRBJ2-1	CASRGTGGSDYNEQFF
TRBV12-3/TRBV12-4	TRBD2	TRBJ2-3	CASSFPLAGTDTQYF
TRBV14	NA	NA	CASSQVQAGLGEQYF
TRBV24-1	TRBD1	TRBJ2-5	CATSDPTGGPETQYF
TRBV10-3	TRBD2	TRBJ2-7	CAISEPSYTTSGSRHEQYF
TRBV7-6	TRBD2	TRBJ2-3	CASSPTNSGGLGATQYF
TRBV20-1	TRBD1	TRBJ1-5	CSARDSRYQPQHF
TRBV12-3/TRBV12-4	NA	TRBJ1-6	CASSLEQVYNSPLHF
TRBV6-5	NA	TRBJ1-2	CASSYAPYGYTF
TRBV28	TRBD2	TRBJ2-7	CAIHGREGSNEQYF
TRBV20-1	TRBD1	TRBJ1-5	CSARARGLGNQPQHF
TRBV29-1	NA	TRBJ2-3	CSVEVADIAPDTQYF
TRBV7-3	TRBD2	TRBJ2-2	CASSSSSSGPGELFF
TRBV28	NA	TRBJ2-7	CASRIHSDRNYEQYF
TRBV20-1	TRBD1	TRBJ2-1	CSARDGGQGADEQFF
TRBV25-1	NA	TRBJ2-7	CASSESGDWEQYF
TRBV15	NA	TRBJ2-7	CATSRDIGRSYERYF
TRBV7-2	NA	TRBJ1-3	CASSLGGGNSGNTIYF
TRBV5-5	TRBD2	TRBJ2-1	CASSLRASGRSYNEQFF
TRBV6-5	NA	TRBJ2-5	CASSYGGEETQYF
TRBV7-2	NA	NA	CASSLPPNSYNEQYF
TRBV12-3/TRBV12-4	TRBD2	TRBJ2-2	CASSLAGLAVTGELFF
TRBV5-1	TRBD2	TRBJ2-1	CASRLRGTEHYNEQFF